Following are 27 T cell receptor beta chains from one sample sequenced in a study of T cells in Graves' hyperthyroidism and ophthalmopathy. What was amplified from RNA transcripts were TCR beta CDR3 regions. RT-PCR in the first round (using the HTBI primer set) targeted the TCR CDR3. One entry per CDR3 protein, called by TCRdb with MiXCR from the multiplex PCR reads. Among about 380,000 distinct CDR3 sequences listed, approximately 17% were seen once. Sequences were obtained from blood. These receptors all stem from a man aged 18 to 30 with Graves' ophthalmopathy.

A remark on this clonotype: One base away lies a much larger clone, so this may be a sequencing read error. The genes are TRBV11-2 and TRBJ2-2; 7 bases fit TRBD1. This CDR3 contains 14 residues. Germline lookup yields CDR1 SGHAT and CDR2 FQNNGV. The J segment lost 4 bases and the V segment lost 4 bases, leaving 3 bases of the junction unmatched. CDR3 sequence (DNA): TGTGCCAGCAGCTCGACAGGGAGCACCGGGGAGCTGTTTTTT. Residues: CASSSTGSTGELFF.

This clonotype has at least ten counts. This rearrangement joins TRBV3-1 to TRBJ2-2; TRBD1 aligns across 8 bases. There are 16 residues in the CDR3. Looked up from germline, CDR1 is LGHDT and CDR2 is YNNKEL (reference sequence). The ends lost 0 bases at V and 5 bases at J; junction bases unmatched: 5. The CDR3 sequence: CASSQETGAGTGELFF. The CDR3 DNA is TGTGCCAGCAGCCAAGAGACAGGGGCTGGTACCGGGGAGCTGTTTTTT.

This clonotype has more than one count but fewer than ten. The J gene is TRBJ1-3, the V gene TRBV10-3, with D hard to call. Germline CDR1 and CDR2: ENHRY and SYGVKD. This CDR3 is built from 12 residues. V was cut by 2 bases and J by 4 bases, with 3 bases left in between. CDR3 sequence (DNA): TGTGCCATCAGTGAGGGGGGAAACACCATATATTTT. Its protein product is CAISEGGNTIYF.

The chain joins TRBV5-6 to TRBJ1-6; TRBD1 is a possible D gene (5 bases). CDR3 length: 12 amino acids. The V end was cut by 7 bases, the J end by 7 bases, with 9 bases between. CDR1 is SGHDT, CDR2 YYEEEE, per germline. The CDR3 DNA reads as TGTGCCAGCGAGGGGAGAAATTCACCCCTCCACTTT. As protein: CASEGRNSPLHF.

The chain has TRBV5-1 and TRBJ2-2; the D gene is possibly TRBD1 (6 bases). Germline lookup yields CDR1 SGHRS and CDR2 YFSETQ. The CDR3 has 13 amino acids. The germline V and J ends were trimmed by 1 base and 6 bases, with 7 bases remaining between them. The CDR3 is CASSLKGAGELFF. CDR3 coding DNA: TGCGCCAGCAGCTTGAAGGGGGCCGGGGAGCTGTTTTTT.

This sequence joins TRBV7-3 and TRBJ2-2; TRBD2 matches 8 bases. Germline lookup yields CDR1 SGHTA and CDR2 FQGTGA. The CDR3 spans 15 residues. V trimming: 1 base; J trimming: 4 bases; junction bases outside the gene matches: 2. The CDR3 spells CASSLSGGTTGELFF. The CDR3, as DNA: TGTGCCAGCAGCTTAAGCGGGGGGACCACCGGGGAGCTGTTTTTT.

This clonotype was counted only a few times. The chain couples TRBV6-1 to TRBJ2-3; 10 bases map to TRBD2. This CDR3 region has 14 residues. The germline V gene encodes CDR1 MNHNS and CDR2 SASEGT. V gave up 8 bases and J gave up 2 bases; unmatched junction bases: 4. This chain's CDR3 is CASGLAVYTDTQYF. The CDR3 nucleotides read TGTGCCAGCGGACTAGCGGTTTACACAGATACGCAGTATTTT.

The chain employs TRBV15 and TRBJ2-3; D remains unclear. This CDR3 is built from 15 residues. Trimming shortened V by 1 base and J by 1 base, and 9 bases separated the two germline ends. CDR1 is LNHNV, CDR2 YYDKDF, per germline (reference sequence). Here the CDR3 DNA reads TGTGCCACCAGCAGAGGTAGAGCTGGCACAGATACGCAGTATTTT. It specifies CATSRGRAGTDTQYF.

Ten or more counts support this clonotype. The chain couples TRBV27 to TRBJ2-7; D may be TRBD1 or TRBD2 (6 bases each). V dropped 0 bases and J dropped 5 bases, with 14 bases sitting between them. The germline V gene encodes CDR1 MNHEY and CDR2 SMNVEV (reference sequence). This CDR3 has 15 residues. CDR3 in DNA: TGTGCCAGCAGTTTATCGGGGGGCTCTCATAACGAGCAGTACTTC. Its translation is CASSLSGGSHNEQYF.

This clonotype was picked up many times. The DNA for the CDR3 is TGTGCCAGCAGCCCATTACCGGACGGAGCCAAAAACATTCAGTACTTC. It is translated as CASSPLPDGAKNIQYF. V usage is TRBV7-6 and J usage is TRBJ2-4; D unresolved. The germline V gene has CDR1 SGHVS and CDR2 FNYEAQ. V lost 5 bases, J lost 0 bases, and 14 bases lay in between. The CDR3 totals 16 residues.

This clonotype occurred many times. The chain uses TRBV28 and TRBJ2-7; 7 nucleotides agree with TRBD2. Trimming cost V 8 bases and J 2 bases; bases outside gene matches: 6. The CDR3 sequence is 13 residues long. Germline V gives CDR1 MDHEN, CDR2 SYDVKM. CDR3 sequence reads: CASVREGTYEQYF. The CDR3 nucleotides read TGTGCCAGCGTCAGGGAGGGGACCTACGAGCAGTACTTC.

Ten or more counts support this clonotype. The chain is built from TRBV12-3 or TRBV12-4 and TRBJ1-4, with TRBD1 as a possible D gene (5 bases). There are 16 residues in the CDR3. The ends were cut back, 4 bases at V and 7 bases at J, with 19 bases in the middle. For the CDR3, the DNA is TGTGCCAGCAGTTCCACCCGCCAGGGTAGGGGTGAAAAACTGTTTTTT. Translated, it gives CASSSTRQGRGEKLFF.

The V and J genes are TRBV7-3 and TRBJ2-4, with 16 bases matching TRBD2. This CDR3 spans 16 amino acids. CDR1 is SGHTA and CDR2 is FQGTGA in the germline V gene. With 5 bases clipped from V and 12 bases from J, the junction kept 10 bases outside the gene matches. The CDR3 reads CASSETGTSGGANQYF. CDR3 in DNA: TGTGCCAGCAGCGAAACCGGGACTAGCGGGGGGGCCAATCAGTACTTC.

This clonotype was seen many times. The chain carries TRBV11-2 and TRBJ2-5; D is ambiguous. This CDR3 region has 16 residues. The V gene lost 7 bases and the J gene lost 4 bases, with 22 bases spanning the gap. CDR1 and CDR2 from the germline V gene are SGHAT and FQNNGV. Here the CDR3 reads CASTLTKNGRLETQYF. Written as DNA, the CDR3 is TGTGCCAGCACTTTAACGAAAAACGGGCGACTAGAGACCCAGTACTTC.

Of note for this clonotype: A junction end diverges from the germline sequence, so it may reflect a read error. J is TRBJ2-1 and V is TRBV5-1; D gene unclear. In germline, CDR1 is SGHRS, CDR2 YFSETQ. The CDR3 sequence is 14 residues long. The CDR3 region is CASSLEFGKSEQFF. For the CDR3, the DNA is TGTGCCAGCAGCTTGGAATTCGGTAAGAGTGAGCAGTTCTTC.

This clonotype showed up many times. The chain uses TRBV18 and TRBJ2-7, with D perhaps matching TRBD1 (5 bases). CDR3 size: 14 residues. V was clipped by 6 bases and J by 7 bases, with 19 bases between them. CDR1 KGHSH and CDR2 LQKENI come from the germline V gene. The CDR3 DNA reads as TGTGCCAGCTCGTCGACAGAAGGGGCGCGGGAGCAGTACTTC. It specifies CASSSTEGAREQYF.

Concerning this clonotype itself: One base away lies a much larger clone, so this may be a sequencing read error. The chain uses TRBV2 and TRBJ2-5, with 10 bases identical to TRBD1. The V segment lost 6 bases and the J segment 3 bases; nucleotides outside the gene matches: 7. Germline CDR1 reads SNHLY; CDR2 reads FYNNEI. CDR3 size: 15 residues. CDR3 DNA: TGTGCCAGCAGGGATTCCGGGACAGGGGAAGAGACCCAGTACTTC. Encoded protein: CASRDSGTGEETQYF.

This clonotype appeared many times. V usage is TRBV6-6 and J usage is TRBJ1-2; D might be TRBD1 (5 bases). The germline V gene has CDR1 MNHNY and CDR2 SVGAGI (reference sequence). This CDR3 has 12 residues. V dropped 2 bases and J dropped 8 bases, with 9 bases sitting between them. CDR3 DNA: TGTGCCAGCAGTTACCGGGGCTCCGGCTACACCTTC. Amino acid sequence: CASSYRGSGYTF.

The gene calls are TRBV6-1 and TRBJ2-5; TRBD2 agrees at 8 bases. Trimming cost V 7 bases and J 13 bases; bases outside gene matches: 11. Germline V lookup: CDR1 MNHNS, CDR2 SASEGT. The CDR3 runs to 12 residues. The CDR3 DNA sequence: TGTGCCAGCAACAACGGGGGGACTAGTCTGTACTTC. Translated: CASNNGGTSLYF.

This clonotype was detected a few times. This rearrangement joins TRBV4-1 to TRBJ1-5, with D unclear. Trimming stripped 0 bases from V and 6 bases from J, with 6 bases between. This CDR3 is built from 13 residues. In germline, CDR1 is MGHRA, CDR2 YSYEKL. CDR3 loop: CASSQDHLQPQHF. The CDR3 DNA reads TGCGCCAGCAGCCAAGACCACCTTCAGCCCCAGCATTTT.

Worth noting for this clonotype: Since a much larger clone is just one base distant, this may be a read error. The chain is built from TRBV20-1 and TRBJ1-2; D not resolved. The CDR3 has 13 amino acids. Germline loops: CDR1 DFQATT, CDR2 SNEGSKA (reference sequence). CDR3 nucleotides: TGCATTGCTCCCGACCGGTCTGACTATGGCTACACCTTC. Translated: CIAPDRSDYGYTF.

In its sample, this clonotype was seen many times. This chain connects TRBV6-1 to TRBJ2-7; 8 bases match TRBD1. This CDR3 has 12 residues. The germline V gene has CDR1 MNHNS and CDR2 SASEGT. Unmatched junction bases numbered 8, after V lost 11 bases and J lost 5 bases. The CDR3 loop is CACPGQVDEQYF. DNA of the CDR3: TGTGCCTGTCCGGGACAGGTCGACGAGCAGTACTTC.

This clonotype came up many times. The V gene is TRBV6-2 or TRBV6-3, the J gene TRBJ1-6; 9 bases line up with TRBD1. V shed 5 bases, J shed 6 bases, and the junction held 5 bases outside the gene matches. This CDR3 spans 15 amino acids. Germline V gene data show CDR1 as MNHEY and CDR2 as SVGEGT. The CDR3 DNA reads as TGTGCCAGCAGTGTTCCGGGACAGGGTAATTCACCCCTCCACTTT. Translated: CASSVPGQGNSPLHF.

This clonotype came up many times. CDR3 sequence (DNA): TGTGCCAGCAGCACCGGGACAGGGGGCACAGATACGCAGTATTTT. Translation: CASSTGTGGTDTQYF. The chain is built from TRBV13 and TRBJ2-3, with TRBD1 identical over 10 bases. This CDR3 has 15 residues. Germline V gene sequence: CDR1 PRHDT, CDR2 FYEKMQ (reference sequence). V shed 5 bases, J shed 1 base, and the junction held 3 bases outside the gene matches.

Of note for this clonotype: A junction boundary mismatches the germline segment, possibly from a read error. The chain combines TRBV2 with TRBJ2-3; no clear D gene. In germline, CDR1 is SNHLY, CDR2 FYNNEI. The CDR3 spans 11 residues. The CDR3 DNA is TGTGCCATCAGTCCGGGAGATACGCAGTATTTT. Translated, it gives CAISPGDTQYF.

There are a few counts of this clonotype. The chain recombines TRBV5-1 with TRBJ2-5; 7 bases are shared with TRBD2. After removal of 1 base from V and 1 base from J, the junction contained 4 bases not matched to a gene. Germline CDR1 SGHRS, CDR2 YFSETQ. This CDR3 is 15 amino acids long. The CDR3 DNA reads TGCGCCAGCAGCTTGACAGCGGGGCCCCAAGAGACCCAGTACTTC. Residues: CASSLTAGPQETQYF.

This clonotype was counted at least ten times. The V call is TRBV12-3 or TRBV12-4, the J call TRBJ1-2; D gene unclear. This CDR3 has 14 residues. V was pared by 5 bases and J by 7 bases, with 17 bases between. The chain's CDR3 is CASSPPPGSSGYTF. Written as DNA, the CDR3 is TGTGCCAGCAGTCCTCCCCCGGGGAGCTCTGGCTACACCTTC.